Presented here are 15 T cell receptor beta chains from one specimen sequenced in a study of beta chain features in type 1 diabetes. Expressed TCRB transcripts were sequenced because the entire RNA isolate underwent reverse transcription. The repertoire was sequenced with immunoSEQ multiplex PCR; TCRdb's copy has only in-frame clones and lacks some. This sample has 200,000 to 250,000 clones; roughly 11% occur once, and the top ten carry over 1%. Input material: central memory CD4+ T cells from blood. The source of these receptors is a man aged 18 to 35 in good health.

The chain uses TRBV7-8 and TRBJ2-1; 12 bases line up with TRBD2. This CDR3 spans 14 amino acids. The germline CDR1 and CDR2 sequences are SGHVS and FQNEAQ. After removal of 4 bases from V and 9 bases from J, the junction contained 4 bases not matched to a gene. This CDR3 reads CASSYLAGGLEQFF. CDR3 nucleotides: TGTGCCAGCAGCTACCTAGCGGGAGGGCTTGAGCAGTTCTTC.

This clone turned up a few times. The chain combines TRBV4-3 with TRBJ2-1, with D possibly called TRBD1 or TRBD2 (6 bases each). CDR3 length: 14 residues. In germline, CDR1 is LGHNA, CDR2 YSLEER. V shed 4 bases and J shed 5 bases, with 12 bases lying between them. CDR3 region: CASSLPGDNNEQFF. The CDR3 DNA reads TGCGCCAGCAGCCTTCCGGGGGACAACAATGAGCAGTTCTTC.

The chain couples TRBV7-2 to TRBJ2-7; D is unclear. Germline-derived CDR1 and CDR2 are SGHTA and FQGNSA. V was trimmed by 5 bases and J by 3 bases, leaving 14 bases between them. CDR3 length: 14 amino acids. The CDR3 nucleotides are TGTGCCAGCAGCCCAACGGGTATGAGCTACGAGCAGTACTTC. It yields the protein CASSPTGMSYEQYF.

This clone came up a few times. This rearrangement joins TRBV2 to TRBJ2-5; TRBD2 might be the D (6 bases). The CDR3 is 15 amino acids. The V gene's germline CDR1 is SNHLY and CDR2 FYNNEI. The V gene lost 4 bases and the J gene lost 3 bases, with 15 bases spanning the gap. CDR3 bases: TGTGCCAGCAGTGGAGCAAGCGGGCCCAAAGAGACCCAGTACTTC. Its protein product is CASSGASGPKETQYF.

This clone was seen ten or more times. This chain joins TRBV7-2 and TRBJ2-1; D tentatively reads TRBD1 or TRBD2 (5 bases each). The CDR3 extends over 15 amino acids. Trimming pared 5 bases from V and 2 bases from J, leaving 13 bases between. Germline values: CDR1 SGHTA, CDR2 FQGNSA. In DNA form, the CDR3 reads TGTGCCAGCAGCCGGGGACGCCTCACCTACAATGAGCAGTTCTTC. It is translated as CASSRGRLTYNEQFF.

There are a few counts of this clone. This sequence joins TRBV5-1 and TRBJ2-7; 7 nucleotides align to TRBD1. In germline, CDR1 is SGHRS, CDR2 YFSETQ. J was trimmed by 3 bases and V by 1 base; bases with no gene match: 4. The CDR3 loop spans 14 amino acids. Here the CDR3 DNA reads TGCGCCAGCAGCTTGCAGGGACAGAACTACGAGCAGTACTTC. Residues: CASSLQGQNYEQYF. Full variable domain (missing parts from reference TRBV5-1 and TRBJ2-7): KAGVTQTPRYLIKTRGQQVTLSCSPISGHRSVSWYQQTPGQGLQFLFEYFSETQRNKGNFPGRFSGRQFSNSRSEMNVSTLELGDSALYLCASSLQGQNYEQYFGPGTRLTVT.

The genes are TRBV7-3 and TRBJ2-4; D uncertain. V was trimmed by 1 base and J by 9 bases, leaving 7 bases between them. CDR3 length: 12 amino acids. The germline V gene has CDR1 SGHTA and CDR2 FQGTGA. In DNA, the CDR3 is TGTGCCAGCAGCTTAAACATCTCCATTCAGTACTTC. Residues: CASSLNISIQYF.

V and J are TRBV29-1 and TRBJ1-1, with 7 bases aligning to TRBD1. This CDR3 spans 13 amino acids. Germline lookup yields CDR1 SQVTM and CDR2 ANQGSEA. The trim removed 6 bases at V and 4 bases at J, leaving 8 bases unmatched. The CDR3 loop is CSVVQGGGTEAFF. Here the CDR3 DNA reads TGCAGCGTCGTTCAGGGGGGCGGCACTGAAGCTTTCTTT.

This clone was found a few times. V gene TRBV4-1 combines with J gene TRBJ2-7, with 8 bases fitting TRBD1. The V gene's germline CDR1 is MGHRA and CDR2 YSYEKL. V shed 3 bases and J 5 bases; nucleotides not matched to a gene: 3. This CDR3 comprises 13 residues. CDR3 sequence: CASSQDRAHEQYF. The CDR3 nucleotides read TGCGCCAGCAGCCAGGACAGGGCGCACGAGCAGTACTTC.

The V gene is TRBV20-1, the J gene TRBJ1-2; D gene ambiguous. Per the germline V gene, CDR1 is DFQATT and CDR2 is SNEGSKA (reference sequence). The ends were cut back, 0 bases at V and 8 bases at J, with 7 bases in the middle. The CDR3 covers 11 residues. This CDR3 is CSAREWNGYTF. DNA of the CDR3: TGCAGTGCTAGAGAATGGAACGGCTACACCTTC.

The V gene is TRBV11-3, the J gene TRBJ1-1; no clear D gene. Germline lookup yields CDR1 SGHNT and CDR2 YENEEA. The CDR3 is 12 amino acids. Trimming pared 5 bases from V and 8 bases from J, leaving 12 bases between. CDR3 loop: CASSRGQQEAFF. The CDR3 DNA is TGTGCCAGCAGCCGGGGTCAGCAGGAAGCTTTCTTT.

The rearrangement uses TRBV5-1 and TRBJ2-5; 7 bases agree with TRBD2. The V gene end was trimmed by 4 bases and the J gene end by 5 bases; junction bases not matched to a gene: 2. This CDR3 region has 12 residues. From germline, CDR1 is SGHRS and CDR2 YFSETQ. CDR3 DNA: TGCGCCAGCAGCGGGGAGGGTGAGACCCAGTACTTC. Translation: CASSGEGETQYF.

This clone occurred many times. The chain recombines TRBV28 with TRBJ2-7; TRBD2 matches at 8 bases. Germline CDR1 MDHEN, CDR2 SYDVKM. The CDR3 runs 14 residues. V lost 6 bases, J lost 5 bases, and 9 bases stayed unmatched. The CDR3 here is CASRPGGAFDEQYF. The CDR3 DNA reads TGTGCCAGCAGGCCCGGGGGGGCCTTCGACGAGCAGTACTTC.

This clone was detected only a few times. This chain connects TRBV28 to TRBJ2-1; D ambiguous. CDR1 is MDHEN and CDR2 is SYDVKM in the germline V gene. Trimming stripped 2 bases from V and 5 bases from J, with 13 bases between. The CDR3 contains 15 residues. CDR3 DNA sequence: TGTGCCAGCAGTTTAAGAGGAGCGCCCGACAATGAGCAGTTCTTC. Amino acid sequence: CASSLRGAPDNEQFF.

There are a few counts of this clone. V and J are TRBV6-6 and TRBJ1-5; 8 nucleotides line up with TRBD1. The length of the CDR3 is 15 residues. Germline assignment: CDR1 MNHNY and CDR2 SVGAGI (reference sequence). The junction had 1 base not matched to a gene; V was cut back by 0 bases and J by 3 bases. This CDR3 is CASSYSDRDNQPQHF. The DNA for the CDR3 is TGTGCCAGCAGTTACTCGGACAGGGACAATCAGCCCCAGCATTTT.